This T cell receptor (beta chain) comes out of a study of vaccination effects on CD4 cells after COVID-19 (dated 2022 in TCRdb). In terms of the full investigation: Each participant got two doses of an mRNA SARS-CoV-2 vaccine, either BNT162b2 or mRNA-1273. SARS-CoV-2 spike-specific CD4+ TCR repertoires were compared before and after mRNA vaccination in COVID-19 convalescent patients and in infection-naive vaccine recipients. Altogether, around 11 COVID-19 convalescent patients and several SARS-CoV-2-naive healthy vaccine recipients made up the full study. Cultures from other donors in the study were sequenced with the Oncomine TCR Beta short-read assay on an Illumina iSeq 100.

In the ViraFEST assay, PBMC were stimulated with viral peptide pools, and TCR sequencing was then used to find antigen-specific CD4+ T cell clonotypes based on their expansion. After less than eleven days of culture, CD4+ T cells were isolated with the EasySep CD4+ T cell isolation kit. Negative nucleocapsid antibody results before and after vaccination confirmed that the healthy vaccine recipients had no prior SARS-CoV-2 infection. Each well held fewer than 2.5 million PBMC cultured in IMDM containing approximately 5.2% human AB serum, 8 to 10 IU/ml IL-2 and gentamicin, along with about 10 ug/ml peptides. Half of the culture medium was replaced with fresh IL-2-containing medium on days 3 and 7. Unless otherwise noted, each peptide stimulation condition was cultured in triplicate wells. PBMC were separated from whole blood using Ficoll-Paque Plus gradient centrifugation and were then either cryopreserved at -140C or used fresh. The overlapping peptide pools covered the spike proteins of SARS-CoV-2 and of the common cold coronaviruses HCoV-NL63, HCoV-OC43 and HCoV-229E. Genomic DNA was extracted from cultured CD4+ T cells with the QIAamp micro DNA kit.

Libraries were constructed by the immunoSEQ multiplex PCR assay. DNA from the cultured and isolated CD4+ T cells underwent TCR beta CDR3 sequencing. From the authors' description of their analysis: Non-productive TCR sequences were removed, reads were trimmed to the CDR3 region, and CDR3s of at least 7 amino acids were retained. Antigen-specific clonotypes were identified using the MANAFEST web app by comparison of expansion in peptide wells against reference cultures. To be called positive, a clone needed expansion at FDR<0.05 compared with the reference and with all other wells, an odds ratio greater than 5, and a frequency greater than 0.1% in two replicate wells. A clonotype was called cross-reactive if it was significantly expanded both in SARS-CoV-2 spike wells and in at least one common cold coronavirus spike condition. CDR3 similarity was assessed by Levenshtein distance using the stringdist R package, and unrooted trees were constructed with ape in R 3.6.1. The immuneACCESS repertoire file appears here via TCRdb, limited to in-frame rearrangements. These files lack a portion of the clones; in checked studies, under half of the deficit traces to unresolved V genes, and the cause of the others is not known. The V and J calls and clone size come from that table; D and trimming were worked out from the DNA. This sample holds 50,000 or so clones; approximately 75% were observed only once. The ten largest clones take up around 5.5% of the sample.

Beyond this particular receptor, the publication reports: Both infection-induced and vaccine-induced clones contracted markedly at late post-vaccination timepoints, which is consistent with waning T cell responses. Among healthy vaccine recipients, nearly all vaccine-induced clones were SARS-CoV-2 mono-reactive, and just 1 of 255 was cross-reactive with common cold coronaviruses. The study was limited by a small number of convalescent patients, and early post-infection timepoints were lacking.

The germline V gene gives CDR1 as MNHEY and CDR2 as SVGEGT. The V and J ends are trimmed by 6 bases and 5 bases, leaving 13 bases between them. The CDR3 numbers 13 residues from cysteine through phenylalanine. Just CDR3 DNA is preserved here, 39 bases in frame from base 1. Of note for this clone: Its antigen remains undetermined. One base away there is no much larger clone; base qualities are not given.

The chain was built from TRBV6-2 or TRBV6-3 and TRBJ1-2; the D gene is possibly TRBD1, with 5 bases matching. The receptor's source is a human donor who received a COVID-19 vaccine. This material consisted of CD4+ T cells from PBMCs cultured with HCoV-OC43 spike peptides, taken before COVID-19 vaccination. Reading the label with the study, this specimen's cell subset or site is: HCoV-OC43 spike overlapping peptide pool stimulation. The CDR3 has the sequence CASSPIGEYGYTF. Read as DNA, the sequence is TGTGCCAGCAGCCCCATAGGGGAATATGGCTACACCTTC.